The rows below give T cell receptor beta chains drawn from one sample of a study of Ad26.COV2.S vaccination and SARS-CoV-2 variants. Data came from immunoSEQ multiplex PCR; TCRdb stores just in-frame clones and leaves some out. The sample has 350,000 to 550,000 clones; roughly 89% are singletons. Sequenced here: peripheral blood, sampled in a trial of Ad26.COV2.S vaccine versus placebo. The receptors come from a person between 18 and 59 years old who received the Ad26.COV2.S COVID-19 vaccine or a placebo. The CDR3 runs from the conserved cysteine through the conserved F or W. A D gene is named only where the DNA matches it firmly. A row's size may be missing; if present it is once, few, many or a size class.

d_gene,v_gene,abundance,j_gene,CDR3aa,CDR3nt
NA,TRBV5-4,NA,TRBJ2-5,CASAPRPDQETQYF,TGTGCCAGCGCCCCCCGACCGGACCAAGAGACCCAGTACTTC
TRBD1,TRBV7-9,NA,TRBJ1-5,CASSPSTGRNQPQHF,TGTGCCAGCAGCCCATCGACAGGGAGAAATCAGCCCCAGCATTTT
NA,TRBV5-1,NA,TRBJ2-5,CASSFMSVGETQYF,TGCGCCAGCAGCTTTATGTCGGTGGGAGAGACCCAGTACTTC
TRBD2,TRBV6-4,once,TRBJ2-1,CASSESAGGPSEQFF,TGTGCCAGCAGTGAATCAGCGGGAGGGCCGAGTGAGCAGTTCTTC
NA,TRBV7-2,NA,TRBJ2-7,CASSLHYEQYF,TGTGCCAGCAGCTTACACTACGAGCAGTACTTC
NA,TRBV28,NA,TRBJ1-5,CASSSPNQPQHF,TGTGCCAGCAGTTCGCCAAATCAGCCCCAGCATTTT
TRBD2,TRBV4-2,NA,TRBJ2-5,CASSPQRGGQETQYF,TGTGCCAGCAGCCCCCAGCGGGGGGGACAAGAGACCCAGTACTTC
NA,TRBV19,NA,TRBJ2-1,CASNKGRAYNEQFF,TGTGCCAGTAATAAGGGCAGGGCCTACAATGAGCAGTTCTTC
TRBD1,TRBV5-5,NA,TRBJ1-4,CASSLYTGVGEKLFF,TGTGCCAGCAGCTTATACACAGGGGTGGGTGAAAAACTGTTTTTT
TRBD1,TRBV19,NA,TRBJ1-1,CASSPGQRAFF,TGTGCCAGTAGTCCGGGACAGAGGGCTTTCTTT
NA,TRBV30,once,TRBJ1-2,CAWSKGGRPNYGYTF,TGTGCCTGGAGTAAAGGGGGGCGGCCTAACTATGGCTACACCTTC
NA,TRBV15,few,TRBJ1-5,CATSRDEAVIGQPQHF,TGTGCCACCAGCAGAGATGAGGCGGTGATTGGGCAGCCCCAGCATTTT
NA,TRBV28,NA,TRBJ1-2,CASSSQVESYGYTF,TGTGCCAGCAGTTCCCAAGTAGAGAGCTATGGCTACACCTTC
NA,TRBV6-5,NA,TRBJ2-3,CASSYTGPTDTQYF,TGTGCCAGCAGTTACACCGGGCCAACGGATACGCAGTATTTT
NA,TRBV19,NA,TRBJ1-5,CASSTLGRQPQHF,TGTGCCAGTAGTACCCTCGGCCGGCAGCCCCAGCATTTT
NA,TRBV5-1,NA,TRBJ2-1,CASSPLYNEQFF,TGCGCCAGCAGCCCGCTGTACAATGAGCAGTTCTTC
TRBD2,TRBV11-2,NA,TRBJ2-1,CASRPLRGGYSSYNEQFF,TGTGCCAGCAGGCCACTGCGGGGGGGGTATAGCTCCTACAATGAGCAGTTCTTC
TRBD2,TRBV3-1/TRBV3-2,NA,TRBJ2-3,CASSLPRGGRDPTDTQYF,TGTGCCAGCAGCCTCCCACGGGGCGGGAGGGATCCCACAGATACGCAGTATTTT
NA,TRBV6-1,NA,TRBJ2-7,CASQQGGVEEQYF,TGTGCCAGCCAACAAGGGGGGGTGGAAGAGCAGTACTTC
NA,TRBV5-1,NA,TRBJ1-2,CASRDIQGANYGYTF,TGCGCCAGCAGGGACATCCAAGGCGCTAACTATGGCTACACCTTC
NA,TRBV28,NA,TRBJ2-2,CASSSSGLPGELFF,TGTGCCAGCAGTTCATCAGGGTTGCCCGGGGAGCTGTTTTTT
TRBD1,TRBV7-9,few,TRBJ1-2,CASSLRAGGVLNYGYTF,TGTGCCAGCAGCTTAAGGGCAGGGGGCGTTCTGAACTATGGCTACACCTTC
NA,TRBV5-1,NA,TRBJ2-6,CASSLAHGANVLTF,TGCGCCAGCAGCTTGGCCCATGGGGCCAACGTCCTGACTTTC
TRBD1,TRBV3-1/TRBV3-2,NA,TRBJ1-3,CASSQIFRDREYGANGNTIYF,TGTGCCAGCAGCCAAATCTTCCGGGACAGGGAATACGGCGCTAATGGAAACACCATATATTTT
NA,TRBV29-1,NA,TRBJ2-3,CSVEANVEDTQYF,TGCAGCGTTGAAGCGAATGTGGAGGATACGCAGTATTTT
NA,TRBV7-9,NA,TRBJ2-1,CASSLGGASYNEQFF,TGTGCCAGCAGCTTAGGTGGGGCCTCGTACAATGAGCAGTTCTTC
NA,TRBV5-1,once,TRBJ2-5,CASDRYSGAQETQYF,TGCGCCAGCGACCGGTACAGTGGGGCCCAAGAGACCCAGTACTTC
TRBD2,TRBV27,NA,TRBJ2-7,CASRTSGVYEQYF,TGTGCCAGCAGGACTAGCGGGGTTTACGAGCAGTACTTC
NA,TRBV7-9,NA,TRBJ2-3,CASSLAYTQYF,TGTGCCAGCAGCTTGGCCTATACGCAGTATTTT
TRBD1,TRBV6-5,few,TRBJ1-2,CASRPNRGALSGYTF,TGTGCCAGCAGGCCAAACAGGGGTGCCTTGAGTGGCTACACCTTC
TRBD2,TRBV5-1,NA,TRBJ2-1,CASSSLAATYNEQFF,TGCGCCAGCAGCTCTCTAGCGGCGACGTACAATGAGCAGTTCTTC
NA,TRBV6-5,once,TRBJ2-1,CATRRPAGTGDEQFF,TGTGCCACCCGACGACCCGCAGGGACGGGCGATGAGCAGTTCTTC
NA,TRBV5-1,NA,TRBJ2-5,CASSLALETQYF,TGCGCCAGCAGCTTGGCCCTGGAGACCCAGTACTTC
TRBD2,TRBV27,NA,TRBJ2-3,CASSFFAVVAGTSTDTQYF,TGTGCCAGCAGTTTCTTTGCGGTGGTAGCGGGGACTAGCACAGATACGCAGTATTTT
NA,TRBV6-6,NA,TRBJ2-5,CASSYFDETQYF,TGTGCCAGCAGTTACTTTGACGAGACCCAGTACTTC
NA,TRBV6-5,NA,TRBJ1-1,CASSYSNLGGVRLAFF,TGTGCCAGCAGTTACTCGAACCTCGGAGGGGTGAGACTTGCTTTCTTT
TRBD1,TRBV6-5,NA,TRBJ2-1,CASSYWTGEYNEQFF,TGTGCCAGCAGTTATTGGACAGGGGAATACAATGAGCAGTTCTTC
NA,TRBV12-3/TRBV12-4,few,TRBJ2-7,CASSYSYEQYF,TGTGCCAGCAGTTACTCCTACGAGCAGTACTTC
NA,TRBV29-1,NA,TRBJ1-2,CRGQGLHYGYTF,TGCAGGGGGCAGGGATTACACTATGGCTACACCTTC
TRBD1,TRBV28,NA,TRBJ1-6,CASSFGTGNSPLHF,TGTGCCAGCAGTTTTGGGACAGGGAATTCACCCCTCCACTTT
NA,TRBV2,NA,TRBJ1-4,CASSGWGNNEKLFF,TGTGCCAGCAGTGGTTGGGGGAACAATGAAAAACTGTTTTTT
TRBD2,TRBV3-1/TRBV3-2,NA,TRBJ2-3,CATQNLAGAQTDTQYF,TGTGCCACCCAAAACTTAGCGGGGGCCCAGACAGATACGCAGTATTTT
NA,TRBV15,NA,TRBJ2-5,CATSTGDRETQYF,TGTGCCACCAGCACAGGGGATCGGGAGACCCAGTACTTC
TRBD2,TRBV19,NA,TRBJ2-1,CASMGTSGKYNEQFF,TGTGCCAGTATGGGGACTAGCGGGAAATACAATGAGCAGTTCTTC
TRBD2,TRBV10-3,NA,TRBJ2-3,CANGGLAGNTDTQYF,TGTGCCAACGGCGGACTAGCGGGAAACACAGATACGCAGTATTTT
NA,TRBV30,NA,TRBJ2-1,CAWSVRGPRYNEQFF,TGTGCCTGGAGTGTACGGGGCCCTCGGTACAATGAGCAGTTCTTC
NA,TRBV7-9,NA,TRBJ1-1,CASSLMTGNTEAFF,TGTGCCAGCAGCTTGATGACAGGGAACACTGAAGCTTTCTTT
NA,TRBV27,NA,TRBJ1-1,CASSLGTEAFF,TGTGCCAGCAGTCTAGGCACTGAAGCTTTCTTT
TRBD2,TRBV3-1/TRBV3-2,NA,TRBJ2-1,CASSQADSTGGEQFF,TGTGCCAGCAGCCAAGCCGATTCAACGGGGGGTGAGCAGTTCTTC
TRBD1,TRBV9,NA,TRBJ1-3,CASSAGIQGNSGNTIYF,TGTGCCAGCAGCGCGGGTATACAGGGGAACTCTGGAAACACCATATATTTT
NA,TRBV2,once,TRBJ2-1,CASSEGLRGGYNEQFF,TGTGCCAGCAGTGAAGGGTTAAGGGGGGGATACAATGAGCAGTTCTTC
NA,TRBV28,NA,TRBJ2-1,CASSLGFARANNEQFF,TGTGCCAGCAGTTTGGGGTTCGCCCGGGCCAACAATGAGCAGTTCTTC